These 31 T cell receptor beta chains came from one sample sequenced in a study of T-cell reconstitution after alpha-beta-depleted transplantation in children. Unique molecular identifiers were used to barcode this TCRbeta library. Using its own MiXCR run on the PCR reads, TCRdb lists one record per CDR3 protein. The sample includes about 400,000 distinct CDR3 sequences, about a sixth of them seen just once. Sequenced here: PBMCs, mostly from graft donor cells, sampled 360 days after TCRalphabeta/CD19-depleted stem cell transplant. The receptors here all came from a boy younger than two who had a stem cell transplant for Wiskott-Aldrich syndrome, so the T cells may come from the graft donor.

This clonotype has just a few counts. The gene calls are TRBV12-3 or TRBV12-4 and TRBJ2-1; tentatively, D is TRBD2 (5 bases). Deletions cut 7 bases from V and 1 base from J, with 17 bases between. The CDR3 spans 16 residues. CDR3 bases: TGTGCCAGCACCCCGGGGTCAGGCGGTTCCTACAATGAGCAGTTCTTC. This encodes CASTPGSGGSYNEQFF.

This clonotype turned up a few times. This sequence joins TRBV5-1 and TRBJ2-5; TRBD1 might be the D (6 bases). Germline V gene sequence: CDR1 SGHRS, CDR2 YFSETQ. Trimming stripped 1 base from V and 1 base from J, with 11 bases between. The CDR3 is 15 amino acids. The CDR3 loop is CASSLLDSVQETQYF. CDR3 DNA sequence: TGCGCCAGCAGCTTGCTGGACAGCGTCCAAGAGACCCAGTACTTC.

The gene calls are TRBV15 and TRBJ1-1, with D hard to call. Germline values: CDR1 LNHNV, CDR2 YYDKDF (reference sequence). This CDR3 region has 13 residues. V lost 3 bases and J 0 bases, leaving 5 bases between the germline ends. The chain's CDR3 is CATSRALNTEAFF. As DNA, the CDR3 is TGTGCCACCAGCAGGGCTCTGAACACTGAAGCTTTCTTT.

This clonotype showed up just a few times. This chain links TRBV7-2 with TRBJ2-5; D is perhaps TRBD2 (5 bases). The V end lost 1 base, the J end lost 5 bases, and 11 bases lay between the germline ends. The CDR3 contains 14 residues. Germline CDR1 is SGHTA and CDR2 is FQGNSA. For the CDR3, the DNA is TGTGCCAGCAGCTTAGTCAAGAGGGCGGAGACCCAGTACTTC. Translated, it gives CASSLVKRAETQYF. Full variable domain (rest looked up from reference TRBV7-2 and TRBJ2-5): GAGVSQSPSNKVTEKGKDVELRCDPISGHTALYWYRQSLGQGLEFLIYFQGNSAPDKSGLPSDRFSAERTGGSVSTLTIQRTQQEDSAVYLCASSLVKRAETQYFGPGTRLLVL.

V is TRBV15 and J is TRBJ2-7; tentatively, D is TRBD1 (5 bases). CDR1 LNHNV and CDR2 YYDKDF come from the germline V gene (reference sequence). The CDR3 is made up of 15 amino acids. The ends were cut back, 2 bases at V and 2 bases at J, with 13 bases in the middle. Written as DNA, the CDR3 is TGTGCCACCAGCAGATCGACCCTGACAGCCTACGAGCAGTACTTC. It specifies CATSRSTLTAYEQYF. The full variable domain, rest sourced from reference TRBV15 and TRBJ2-7, is DAMVIQNPRYQVTQFGKPVTLSCSQTLNHNVMYWYQQKSSQAPKLLFHYYDKDFNNEADTPDNFQSRRPNTSFCFLDIRSPGLGDTAMYLCATSRSTLTAYEQYFGPGTRLTVT.

This clonotype was picked up many times. The rearrangement uses TRBV5-1 and TRBJ2-1; TRBD2 matches 8 bases. With V trimmed by 7 bases and J by 5 bases, 14 bases remained unmatched. This CDR3 contains 16 residues. From germline, CDR1 is SGHRS and CDR2 YFSETQ. The DNA of the CDR3 is TGCGCCAGCGCCCTCCGGCCTAGCGGGTATAACAATGAGCAGTTCTTC. Its protein product is CASALRPSGYNNEQFF.

This clonotype has a handful of counts. This chain connects TRBV5-1 to TRBJ2-7; D possibly corresponds to TRBD1 (6 bases). Germline V gene data show CDR1 as SGHRS and CDR2 as YFSETQ. This CDR3 has 13 residues. Trimming took off 3 bases at V and 5 bases at J, with 12 bases between the two ends. CDR3 nucleotides: TGCGCCAGCAGCTACGACAGGATCCACGAGCAGTACTTC. As protein: CASSYDRIHEQYF. Using reference TRBV5-1 and TRBJ2-7 for the parts outside the CDR3, the full variable domain is KAGVTQTPRYLIKTRGQQVTLSCSPISGHRSVSWYQQTPGQGLQFLFEYFSETQRNKGNFPGRFSGRQFSNSRSEMNVSTLELGDSALYLCASSYDRIHEQYFGPGTRLTVT.

This sequence joins TRBV12-3 or TRBV12-4 and TRBJ2-1, with D unresolved. V gave up 6 bases and J gave up 6 bases, with 15 bases separating them. The CDR3 has 14 residues. CDR3 nucleotide sequence: TGTGCCAGCAGCCACTCCGGTGGATCCAATGAGCAGTTCTTC. Amino acid sequence: CASSHSGGSNEQFF.

The chain joins TRBV3-1 to TRBJ1-2, with D possibly being TRBD1 (6 bases). V was cut by 1 base and J by 8 bases, with 14 bases left in between. Germline V gene sequence: CDR1 LGHDT, CDR2 YNNKEL (reference sequence). The CDR3 contains 14 residues. The CDR3 DNA reads TGTGCCAGCAGCCAAGTGACCAACAGGGCAGGCTACACCTTC. Translated: CASSQVTNRAGYTF.

The chain employs TRBV6-1 and TRBJ1-1, with D possibly being TRBD1 (5 bases). This CDR3 is 14 amino acids long. Germline values: CDR1 MNHNS, CDR2 SASEGT. Trimming pared 5 bases from V and 3 bases from J, leaving 13 bases between. The CDR3 nucleotides are TGTGCCAGCAGTCCCATCCTAGGGGACACTGAAGCTTTCTTT. The encoded protein is CASSPILGDTEAFF.

At least ten counts were recorded for this clonotype. This sequence joins TRBV6-5 and TRBJ1-1; D perhaps matches TRBD1 (6 bases). The germline V gene encodes CDR1 MNHEY and CDR2 SVGAGI. The CDR3 length is 14 residues. The germline V and J ends were trimmed by 7 bases and 1 base, with 13 bases remaining between them. The CDR3: CASTNRASNTEAFF. The CDR3 coding sequence is TGTGCCAGCACTAACAGGGCCTCGAACACTGAAGCTTTCTTT.

This chain joins TRBV2 and TRBJ2-5, with 7 nucleotides matching TRBD2. J was trimmed by 1 base and V by 8 bases; bases with no gene match: 13. The CDR3 is 16 amino acids. Germline lookup yields CDR1 SNHLY and CDR2 FYNNEI. The chain's CDR3 is CASPEFAGDPQETQYF. The CDR3 bases are TGTGCCAGCCCAGAGTTCGCGGGAGACCCCCAAGAGACCCAGTACTTC.

The rearrangement uses TRBV5-5 and TRBJ1-1; D gene ambiguous. This CDR3 has 13 amino acids. V lost 0 bases, J lost 7 bases, and 10 bases lay in between. Germline-derived CDR1 and CDR2 are SGHKS and YYEKEE (reference sequence). The CDR3 DNA is TGTGCCAGCAGCTTGGAAGCGATTTTTGAAGCTTTCTTT. The encoded protein is CASSLEAIFEAFF.

The chain uses TRBV18 and TRBJ2-3, with TRBD2 identical over 10 bases. The CDR3 covers 16 residues. J was trimmed by 2 bases and V by 5 bases; bases with no gene match: 7. In germline, CDR1 is KGHSH, CDR2 LQKENI. DNA of the CDR3: TGTGCCAGCTCAATAAGCGGGAGGGAGTCCACAGATACGCAGTATTTT. Its translation is CASSISGRESTDTQYF.

This clonotype was seen repeatedly, ten times or more. This rearrangement joins TRBV27 to TRBJ2-7, with TRBD1 matching 7 bases. From germline, CDR1 is MNHEY and CDR2 SMNVEV (reference sequence). Trimming removed 3 bases from V and 2 bases from J; junction bases left unmatched: 4. The CDR3 length is 14 residues. CDR3 bases: TGTGCCAGCAGTTTCCGACAGGGCACCTACGAGCAGTACTTC. Amino acids: CASSFRQGTYEQYF.

This clonotype was seen a few times. V is TRBV29-1 and J is TRBJ2-3, with a tentative D call TRBD2 (5 bases). The CDR3 is 12 amino acids. V lost 4 bases and J 5 bases, leaving 10 bases between the germline ends. The germline V gene encodes CDR1 SQVTM and CDR2 ANQGSEA. In DNA, the CDR3 is TGCAGCGTTGGACGGGGTGGAGATACGCAGTATTTT. Encoded protein: CSVGRGGDTQYF.

The chain combines TRBV5-1 with TRBJ2-1, with a weak D call TRBD2 (6 bases). The CDR3 extends over 15 amino acids. The germline V and J ends were trimmed by 1 base and 9 bases, with 17 bases remaining between them. From germline, CDR1 is SGHRS and CDR2 YFSETQ. The chain's CDR3 is CASSLFGLPSGEQFF. The CDR3 region has the DNA TGCGCCAGCAGCTTGTTTGGACTACCCTCCGGTGAGCAGTTCTTC.

This clonotype has a handful of counts. The V and J genes are TRBV11-2 and TRBJ2-7, with 7 bases matching TRBD1. With 5 bases clipped from V and 4 bases from J, the junction kept 8 bases outside the gene matches. CDR1 is SGHAT, CDR2 FQNNGV, per germline. The CDR3 contains 14 residues. For the CDR3, the DNA is TGTGCCAGCAGCCCCCGGGACAGTTTTTACGAGCAGTACTTC. Residues: CASSPRDSFYEQYF.

There are many counts of this clonotype. The chain combines TRBV5-1 with TRBJ1-2; no clear D gene. The CDR3 length is 15 residues. Germline CDR1 is SGHRS and CDR2 is YFSETQ. Trimming took off 0 bases at V and 8 bases at J, with 17 bases between the two ends. CDR3 amino acids: CASSLDWAVGRGYTF. The CDR3 coding sequence is TGCGCCAGCAGCTTGGATTGGGCCGTGGGTAGGGGCTACACCTTC.

This clonotype was observed a handful of times. The rearrangement links TRBV29-1 to TRBJ2-5, with D perhaps TRBD1 (6 bases). The germline gives CDR1 SQVTM, CDR2 ANQGSEA. The ends were cut back, 3 bases at V and 5 bases at J, with 10 bases in the middle. The CDR3 extends over 12 amino acids. CDR3 loop: CSVDRQGETQYF. CDR3 DNA sequence: TGCAGCGTTGATCGGCAGGGGGAGACCCAGTACTTC.

CDR3 sequence: CSTGTSGRGTDTQYF. CDR3 coding DNA: TGCAGTACCGGGACTAGCGGGAGGGGCACAGATACGCAGTATTTT. This chain uses TRBV20-1 with TRBJ2-3; 16 nucleotides line up with TRBD2. CDR1 and CDR2 (germline): DFQATT, SNEGSKA (reference sequence). This CDR3 spans 15 amino acids. J gave up 1 base and V 8 bases, and 3 bases lay outside the gene matches.

This rearrangement joins TRBV28 to TRBJ2-5; the match to TRBD2 covers 11 bases. The junction had 5 bases not matched to a gene; V was cut back by 6 bases and J by 5 bases. The CDR3 spans 14 residues. Germline-derived CDR1 and CDR2 are MDHEN and SYDVKM. This chain's CDR3 is CASRRSGGGETQYF. CDR3 DNA sequence: TGTGCCAGCAGACGTAGCGGGGGGGGTGAGACCCAGTACTTC.

This clonotype was recorded at least ten times. This chain links TRBV20-1 with TRBJ2-5; the match to TRBD2 covers 12 bases. Germline V gene sequence: CDR1 DFQATT, CDR2 SNEGSKA (reference sequence). The CDR3 runs 15 residues. J gave up 5 bases and V 5 bases, and 9 bases lay outside the gene matches. CDR3 sequence (DNA): TGCAGTGCTCCAAGGACTAGCGGGAAGTATGAGACCCAGTACTTC. It codes for CSAPRTSGKYETQYF.

This clonotype occurred a few times. The chain recombines TRBV30 with TRBJ2-3; 10 bases align to TRBD2. The V segment lost 5 bases and the J segment 0 bases; nucleotides outside the gene matches: 5. Germline CDR1 reads GTSNPN; CDR2 reads SVGIG (reference sequence). This CDR3 is built from 15 residues. CDR3 nucleotide sequence: TGTGCCTGGGACCTGACTAGCGGGAGCACAGATACGCAGTATTTT. Protein sequence: CAWDLTSGSTDTQYF.

V and J are TRBV5-1 and TRBJ2-3; 7 nucleotides match TRBD1. The V gene end was trimmed by 2 bases and the J gene end by 2 bases; junction bases not matched to a gene: 5. This CDR3 region has 15 residues. The V gene's germline CDR1 is SGHRS and CDR2 YFSETQ. In DNA form, the CDR3 reads TGCGCCAGCAGCTTAACAGGGGCACCCACAGATACGCAGTATTTT. This sequence encodes CASSLTGAPTDTQYF.

The V gene is TRBV6-1, the J gene TRBJ2-6, with D unclear. Between the trimmed V and J ends, which lost 7 bases and 3 bases, there was a span of 13 bases. This CDR3 is 15 amino acids long. CDR1 MNHNS and CDR2 SASEGT come from the germline V gene. CDR3 nucleotides: TGTGCCAGCATCCATAGAAAGGATGGGGCCAACGTCCTGACTTTC. Protein sequence: CASIHRKDGANVLTF.

This clonotype was picked up many times. The rearrangement links TRBV28 to TRBJ2-3; TRBD2 matches 9 bases. The J segment lost 4 bases and the V segment lost 4 bases, leaving 9 bases of the junction unmatched. The CDR3 extends over 16 amino acids. Germline V lookup: CDR1 MDHEN, CDR2 SYDVKM. The DNA for the CDR3 is TGTGCCAGCAGTTCGCTAGCGGGGCAAAGATCAGATACGCAGTATTTT. This codes for CASSSLAGQRSDTQYF.

This chain connects TRBV2 to TRBJ2-5; unclear D gene. Trimming left V 4 bases short and J 0 bases short, with 6 bases between. CDR3 length: 13 residues. Germline V CDR1 and CDR2: SNHLY, FYNNEI. The CDR3 DNA sequence: TGTGCCAGCAGTGTGGGTAACCAAGAGACCCAGTACTTC. The encoded protein is CASSVGNQETQYF.

This clonotype has just a few counts. The chain is built from TRBV15 and TRBJ2-7; a weak D match, TRBD1 (6 bases). Trimming removed 3 bases from V and 4 bases from J, with 19 bases in between. Germline V gives CDR1 LNHNV, CDR2 YYDKDF (reference sequence). CDR3 length: 16 residues. The DNA of the CDR3 is TGTGCCACCAGCAGGGGACCCAGGACAGCCGCTTACGAGCAGTACTTC. Protein: CATSRGPRTAAYEQYF.

The genes are TRBV10-3 and TRBJ2-2; D gene ambiguous. The germline gives CDR1 ENHRY, CDR2 SYGVKD. The CDR3 covers 13 residues. Trimming removed 3 bases from V and 6 bases from J, with 8 bases in between. The CDR3 region is CAISEGRSGELFF. The CDR3, as DNA: TGTGCCATCAGTGAAGGCAGATCCGGGGAGCTGTTTTTT.

This clonotype was seen a handful of times. This chain uses TRBV7-9 with TRBJ2-7; 8 bases align to TRBD1. The CDR3 contains 15 residues. The germline V gene encodes CDR1 SEHNR and CDR2 FQNEAQ (reference sequence). V was clipped by 5 bases and J by 3 bases; unmatched bases: 9. CDR3 loop: CASSQDRAPIYEQYF. CDR3 in DNA: TGTGCCAGCAGCCAGGACAGGGCACCCATCTACGAGCAGTACTTC.